One and the same sample provided the 26 T cell receptor beta chains below, sequenced in a study of T cells in localized non-small cell lung cancer. Sequenced by immunoSEQ multiplex PCR; TCRdb stores in-frame clones only, minus some. The data show about 52,000 clones, 70% to 90% seen once. The sequences come from PBMCs, collected before any cancer treatment. These receptors all come from a female donor with stage II lung adenocarcinoma.

This clone was observed a few times. The chain combines TRBV7-8 with TRBJ1-1; D remains ambiguous. The CDR3 totals 14 residues. The V end was cut by 4 bases, the J end by 3 bases, with 12 bases between. CDR1 SGHVS and CDR2 FQNEAQ come from the germline V gene. The DNA for the CDR3 is TGTGCCAGCAGCTCCATGACGGGCCACACTGAAGCTTTCTTT. Its protein is CASSSMTGHTEAFF.

The rearrangement uses TRBV5-4 and TRBJ2-5; D call uncertain. Trimming cost V 4 bases and J 1 base, with 11 bases left between them. This CDR3 contains 14 residues. Per germline, CDR1 SGHNT and CDR2 YYREEE (reference sequence). CDR3: CASSPRAVQETQYF. The CDR3 nucleotides read TGTGCCAGCAGCCCCCGGGCGGTCCAAGAGACCCAGTACTTC.

The rearrangement uses TRBV5-1 and TRBJ2-7, with 7 bases matching TRBD1. J was trimmed by 2 bases and V by 4 bases; bases with no gene match: 6. The germline gives CDR1 SGHRS, CDR2 YFSETQ. The CDR3 loop spans 14 amino acids. The CDR3 sequence is CASSQGQKAYEQYF. CDR3 coding DNA: TGCGCCAGCAGCCAGGGACAGAAAGCCTACGAGCAGTACTTC.

The chain joins TRBV6-5 to TRBJ1-4; D might be TRBD1 (6 bases). This CDR3 contains 16 residues. The V and J ends lost 2 bases and 3 bases respectively, with 13 bases between them. Germline V gives CDR1 MNHEY, CDR2 SVGAGI. The CDR3 coding sequence is TGTGCCAGCAGTTACCTAGGGGGGACGGCTAATGAAAAACTGTTTTTT. It translates to CASSYLGGTANEKLFF.

V usage is TRBV7-3 and J usage is TRBJ2-1, with 9 bases aligning to TRBD1. Germline CDR1 and CDR2: SGHTA and FQGTGA. J was trimmed by 3 bases and V by 2 bases; bases with no gene match: 11. The CDR3 length is 18 residues. The CDR3 protein is CASSLVPPDRGSYNEQFF. Written as DNA, the CDR3 is TGTGCCAGCAGCTTAGTCCCACCCGACAGGGGGAGCTACAATGAGCAGTTCTTC.

The CDR3 DNA is TGTGCCAGCAGCGTAGGACATACCTATAATTCACCCCTCCACTTT. Encoded protein: CASSVGHTYNSPLHF. The J gene is TRBJ1-6, the V gene TRBV9; no firm D call. The CDR3 covers 15 residues. With 0 bases removed from V and 2 bases from J, the gap between germline ends came to 6 bases. The germline gives CDR1 SGDLS, CDR2 YYNGEE.

The V gene is TRBV7-6, the J gene TRBJ1-1; D ambiguous. With 2 bases removed from V and 1 base from J, the gap between germline ends came to 14 bases. The CDR3 totals 16 residues. Germline lookup yields CDR1 SGHVS and CDR2 FNYEAQ. The CDR3 bases are TGTGCCAGCAGCTTAAGTGGGGAAATCGGGAACACTGAAGCTTTCTTT. This gives the protein CASSLSGEIGNTEAFF.

J is TRBJ2-3 and V is TRBV19; D possibly uses TRBD1 or TRBD2 (5 bases each). Trimming left V 10 bases short and J 6 bases short, with 23 bases between. The germline gives CDR1 LNHDA, CDR2 SQIVND (reference sequence). The CDR3 is made up of 15 amino acids. The CDR3 spells CATGPGGLRGDTQYF. In nucleotides, the CDR3 is TGTGCCACGGGGCCGGGTGGACTCCGCGGTGATACGCAGTATTTT.

This chain connects TRBV6-6 to TRBJ1-1; 7 nucleotides agree with TRBD1. The CDR3 is made up of 16 amino acids. The V segment lost 1 base and the J segment 2 bases; nucleotides outside the gene matches: 7. CDR1 and CDR2 from the germline V gene are MNHNY and SVGAGI (reference sequence). The CDR3 coding sequence is TGTGCCAGCAGTTACTTCCGAGGGGGCAGTAACACTGAAGCTTTCTTT. It encodes CASSYFRGGSNTEAFF.

The chain combines TRBV7-9 with TRBJ1-3; D unresolved. CDR1 is SEHNR and CDR2 is FQNEAQ in the germline V gene (reference sequence). This CDR3 has 12 amino acids. Trimming removed 5 bases from V and 12 bases from J, with 14 bases in between. The CDR3 sequence is CASSPIGLSIYF. CDR3 DNA sequence: TGTGCCAGCAGCCCCATCGGACTCAGCATATATTTT.

V usage is TRBV4-2 and J usage is TRBJ1-3; possibly TRBD1 for D (6 bases). The germline V and J ends were trimmed by 3 bases and 0 bases, with 12 bases remaining between them. Germline lookup yields CDR1 LGHNA and CDR2 YNFKEQ. This CDR3 is 16 amino acids long. The CDR3 nucleotides read TGTGCCAGCAGCCACCCTCCGGACAGCTCTGGAAACACCATATATTTT. It is translated as CASSHPPDSSGNTIYF.

This chain links TRBV18 with TRBJ1-5; TRBD1 matches at 7 bases. V lost 3 bases, J lost 7 bases, and 9 bases stayed unmatched. The CDR3 has 15 amino acids. CDR1 KGHSH and CDR2 LQKENI come from the germline V gene. The CDR3 nucleotides are TGTGCCAGCTCACCGGCACGAGGGGGCCTGCAGCCCCAGCATTTT. It yields the protein CASSPARGGLQPQHF.

Only a few counts were recorded for this clone. The gene calls are TRBV19 and TRBJ1-5, with 8 bases fitting TRBD1. The germline V gene has CDR1 LNHDA and CDR2 SQIVND (reference sequence). The CDR3 length is 14 residues. J was trimmed by 0 bases and V by 7 bases; bases with no gene match: 2. The DNA for the CDR3 is TGTGCCAGTACCGGGACAGGTAGCAATCAGCCCCAGCATTTT. Translated, it gives CASTGTGSNQPQHF.

The rearrangement joins TRBV5-6 to TRBJ1-2; maybe TRBD1 (5 bases). The CDR3 has 13 residues. Per germline, CDR1 SGHDT and CDR2 YYEEEE. Trimming took off 2 bases at V and 2 bases at J, with 7 bases between the two ends. CDR3 loop: CASSFRQNYGYTF. For the CDR3, the DNA is TGTGCCAGCAGCTTTCGACAGAACTATGGCTACACCTTC.

This clone showed up just once. The chain combines TRBV25-1 with TRBJ2-5; TRBD2 matches at 13 bases. J was trimmed by 5 bases and V by 6 bases; bases with no gene match: 15. Germline lookup yields CDR1 MGHDK and CDR2 SYGVNS. The CDR3 loop spans 18 amino acids. CDR3 nucleotide sequence: TGTGCCAGCAGGGAGGGACTAGCGGGGTCCTCTCCGCTCGAGACCCAGTACTTC. It codes for CASREGLAGSSPLETQYF. Complete variable domain (other parts from reference TRBV25-1 and TRBJ2-5): EADIYQTPRYLVIGTGKKITLECSQTMGHDKMYWYQQDPGMELHLIHYSYGVNSTEKGDLSSESTVSRIRTEHFPLTLESARPSHTSQYLCASREGLAGSSPLETQYFGPGTRLLVL.

The chain carries TRBV18 and TRBJ2-1, with 11 bases lining up with TRBD2. From germline, CDR1 is KGHSH and CDR2 LQKENI. This CDR3 region has 16 residues. Trimming cost V 0 bases and J 6 bases; bases outside gene matches: 4. The CDR3 spells CASSPPGTSGLNEQFF. The CDR3 DNA is TGTGCCAGCTCACCACCCGGGACTAGCGGCCTCAATGAGCAGTTCTTC.

The chain recombines TRBV7-9 with TRBJ2-2; the D gene is possibly TRBD1 (6 bases). V was trimmed by 6 bases and J by 4 bases, leaving 15 bases between them. The germline V gene encodes CDR1 SEHNR and CDR2 FQNEAQ (reference sequence). The CDR3 runs 15 residues. The CDR3 loop reads CASSSTGLGTGELFF. CDR3 nucleotide sequence: TGTGCCAGCAGTTCTACAGGGTTGGGCACCGGGGAGCTGTTTTTT.

The chain is built from TRBV2 and TRBJ2-5; no clear D. The CDR3 is 12 amino acids. V lost 2 bases, J lost 5 bases, and 6 bases lay in between. Germline V gene data show CDR1 as SNHLY and CDR2 as FYNNEI. CDR3 region: CASSESGETQYF. DNA for the CDR3: TGTGCCAGCAGTGAAAGTGGGGAGACCCAGTACTTC.

This chain joins TRBV5-1 and TRBJ1-3; D remains unclear. The CDR3 loop spans 18 amino acids. CDR1 is SGHRS, CDR2 YFSETQ, per germline. The V and J ends lost 4 bases and 0 bases respectively, with 20 bases between them. The CDR3, as DNA: TGCGCCAGCAGCCCCACTCTGTCGCAGGAACTCTCTGGAAACACCATATATTTT. Translating it yields CASSPTLSQELSGNTIYF.

The chain recombines TRBV27 with TRBJ2-7; weak D call: TRBD2 (6 bases). Germline-derived CDR1 and CDR2 are MNHEY and SMNVEV (reference sequence). Trimming shortened V by 6 bases and J by 8 bases, and 17 bases separated the two germline ends. The CDR3 runs 13 residues. This CDR3 is CASSLAGRDKQYF. CDR3 DNA: TGTGCCAGCAGCCTTGCCGGGAGAGACAAGCAGTACTTC.

J is TRBJ1-3 and V is TRBV7-6; D possibly corresponds to TRBD1 (5 bases). CDR3 length equals 14 residues. V was cut by 5 bases and J by 0 bases, with 8 bases left in between. Germline V gene lookup returns CDR1 SGHVS and CDR2 FNYEAQ. The CDR3 protein is CASSQGNSGNTIYF. The DNA for the CDR3 is TGTGCCAGCAGCCAGGGCAACTCTGGAAACACCATATATTTT.

V gene TRBV10-3 combines with J gene TRBJ1-2; 7 bases fit TRBD1. V lost 2 bases, J lost 7 bases, and 13 bases stayed unmatched. The length of the CDR3 is 16 residues. CDR1 is ENHRY and CDR2 is SYGVKD in the germline V gene. The CDR3: CAISEGTEIQRRGYTF. The CDR3 coding sequence is TGTGCCATCAGTGAGGGGACAGAGATTCAGCGGCGTGGCTACACCTTC.

The rearrangement uses TRBV9 and TRBJ1-2, with D possibly matching TRBD1 (6 bases). Trimming pared 2 bases from V and 5 bases from J, leaving 10 bases between. The germline gives CDR1 SGDLS, CDR2 YYNGEE. This CDR3 has 13 residues. In nucleotides, the CDR3 is TGTGCCAGCAGCGTGGAGGGGGAATATGGCTACACCTTC. Protein: CASSVEGEYGYTF.

The chain links TRBV5-4 to TRBJ1-3; D gene ambiguous. The germline V and J ends were trimmed by 0 bases and 0 bases, with 10 bases remaining between them. The CDR3 runs to 16 residues. Germline values: CDR1 SGHNT, CDR2 YYREEE (reference sequence). CDR3 nucleotides: TGTGCCAGCAGCTTGGGACTTTCAAGCTCTGGAAACACCATATATTTT. Protein product: CASSLGLSSSGNTIYF.

On this clone itself: This specimen includes other DNA sequences encoding the same CDR3. CDR3 nucleotides: TGCAGCGTCGCAGGGACTGGAAACACCATATATTTT. Encoded protein: CSVAGTGNTIYF. The V and J genes are TRBV29-1 and TRBJ1-3, with D maybe TRBD1 (5 bases). CDR1 is SQVTM, CDR2 ANQGSEA, per germline. This CDR3 contains 12 residues. Between the trimmed V and J ends, which lost 6 bases and 2 bases, there was a span of 8 bases.

The chain combines TRBV27 with TRBJ2-1; TRBD1 agrees at 7 bases. V was clipped by 6 bases and J by 5 bases; unmatched bases: 4. The V gene's germline CDR1 is MNHEY and CDR2 SMNVEV (reference sequence). The CDR3 covers 13 residues. The CDR3 DNA is TGTGCCAGCAGGGTAGGGGGCCACAATGAGCAGTTCTTC. Protein: CASRVGGHNEQFF.